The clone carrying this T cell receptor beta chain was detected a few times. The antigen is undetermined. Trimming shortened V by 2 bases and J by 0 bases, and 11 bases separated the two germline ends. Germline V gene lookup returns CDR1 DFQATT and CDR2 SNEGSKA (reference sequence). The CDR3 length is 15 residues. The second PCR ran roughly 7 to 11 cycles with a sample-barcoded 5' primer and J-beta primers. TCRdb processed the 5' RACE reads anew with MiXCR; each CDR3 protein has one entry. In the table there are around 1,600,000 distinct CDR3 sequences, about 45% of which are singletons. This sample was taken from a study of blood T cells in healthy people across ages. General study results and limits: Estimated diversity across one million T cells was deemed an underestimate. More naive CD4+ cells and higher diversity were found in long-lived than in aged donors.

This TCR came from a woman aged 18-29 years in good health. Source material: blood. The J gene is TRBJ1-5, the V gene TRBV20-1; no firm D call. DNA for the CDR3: TGCAGTGCTAGACACTGGAAGTATAGCAATCAGCCCCAGCATTTT. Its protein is CSARHWKYSNQPQHF.